The TCR beta chain under discussion was sequenced for a study of T cell responses to AZD1222 COVID-19 vaccine. Produced via immunoSEQ multiplex PCR; TCRdb's table is partial and in-frame only. The profile covers 150,000 to 200,000 clones, with less than 95% appearing a single time and approximately 5.9% taken by the ten largest. With 6 bases clipped from V and 0 bases from J, the junction kept 11 bases outside the gene matches. This CDR3 is 19 amino acids long. The V gene's germline CDR1 is MNHEY and CDR2 SVGEGT. This clone was picked up one time. The chain couples TRBV6-2 or TRBV6-3 to TRBJ2-1, with TRBD2 matching 13 bases. This specimen was peripheral blood, taken 28 days after the second AZD1222 dose. This receptor was taken from an adult who received the AZD1222 COVID-19 vaccine. The CDR3 region is CASSPGTSGTQSSYNEQFF. CDR3 in DNA: TGTGCCAGCAGCCCCGGGACTAGCGGGACCCAGAGCTCCTACAATGAGCAGTTCTTC.